This TCR beta chain was sequenced for a study of cytomegalovirus exposure and HLA in healthy donors. CDR3 length equals 16 residues. After removal of 3 bases from V and 0 bases from J, the junction contained 3 bases not matched to a gene. Germline-derived CDR1 and CDR2 are SGDLS and YYNGEE. PCR involved 60 Vbeta and 13 Jbeta primers. TCRdb's copy holds only in-frame clones and misses some; the assay was immunoSEQ multiplex PCR. There are around 240,000 clones in the sample; 82% occur only once, and around 5.4% lies in the top ten. The V and J genes are TRBV9 and TRBJ2-2; TRBD1 matches at 9 bases. The sequence derives from a woman between 40 and 50 years old in good health and CMV-seropositive. The specimen was PBMCs. CDR3 sequence (DNA): TGTGCCAGCAGCGCGGGACAGGGTTCGAACACCGGGGAGCTGTTTTTT. Residues: CASSAGQGSNTGELFF. Combining the CDR3 with reference TRBV9 and TRBJ2-2 gives the whole variable domain DSGVTQTPKHLITATGQRVTLRCSPRSGDLSVYWYQQSLDQGLQFLIQYYNGEERAKGNILERFSAQQFPDLHSELNLSSLELGDSALYFCASSAGQGSNTGELFFGEGSRLTVL.